This section outlines one T cell receptor (beta chain) sequence together with its context. The data stem from a study of regulatory T cells in long-lasting Graves disease. Building of the TCR beta libraries involved iRepertoire HTBI primers and Arm-PCR of CDR3 regions. Authors' analysis steps: Segment identification across samples yielded 55 to 65 TRBV and 13 to 15 TRBJ segments. TCRdb reprocessed the multiplex PCR reads via MiXCR and lists one record per CDR3 protein. For this entry, the V and J calls and clone size follow TCRdb and not the study's own pipeline. The table records 530,000 or so distinct CDR3 sequences, around 15% of them present only once. As for time point: newly diagnosed GD, antithyroid drugs for less than 3 months. RNA from PBMCs was the source of the TCR library. Germline assignment: CDR1 KGHSH and CDR2 LQKENI. This CDR3 has 16 amino acids. V lost 1 base and J 0 bases, leaving 11 bases between the germline ends.

These sequences were also reported in another study, on T cells in Graves' hyperthyroidism and ophthalmopathy.

The chain is built from TRBV18 and TRBJ2-3; no reliable D call. This material consisted of peripheral blood mononuclear cells (PBMCs), taken at new diagnosis, from a patient treated with antithyroid drugs. This receptor was obtained from a young man with Graves disease. CDR3 region: CASSPRLTSSTDTQYF. For the CDR3, the DNA is TGTGCCAGCTCACCACGGCTAACCTCTAGCACAGATACGCAGTATTTT.